A single sample is the source of the 18 T cell receptor beta chains below, sequenced in a study of shared clonotypes between healthy human individuals. CD8 cells classed as naive were CD45RO-negative and positively selected for CCR7, excluding terminally differentiated effector memory CD45RA+ cells. Profiling relied on immunoSEQ multiplex PCR, and the TCRdb table lists in-frame clones only, not all of them. The profile shows just over 2,000,000 clones, about 95% of them singletons. The sample taken for sequencing was naive CD8+ T cells sorted from blood. These receptors were taken from a young man in good health.

In regard to this clone: The same CDR3 can be traced to other DNA sequences in this sample. The chain recombines TRBV29-1 with TRBJ2-1, with TRBD2 matching 14 bases. CDR1 is SQVTM, CDR2 ANQGSEA, per germline. The CDR3 is 14 amino acids. Unmatched junction bases numbered 3, after V lost 7 bases and J lost 4 bases. CDR3 coding DNA: TGCAGCGGGACTAGCGGGGGGTTATACAATGAGCAGTTCTTC. Protein product: CSGTSGGLYNEQFF.

This rearrangement joins TRBV10-2 to TRBJ2-5; 8 bases are a match to TRBD2. Germline-derived CDR1 and CDR2 are WSHSY and SAAADI. The CDR3 is 13 amino acids. The junction had 2 bases not matched to a gene; V was cut back by 3 bases and J by 5 bases. The CDR3 region is CASSDGGAETQYF. In DNA form, the CDR3 reads TGCGCCAGCAGTGACGGGGGGGCCGAGACCCAGTACTTC.

The V gene is TRBV15, the J gene TRBJ2-7; the match to TRBD2 covers 9 bases. Germline trimming cut 0 bases from V and 2 bases from J; bases unmatched to any gene: 2. Germline lookup yields CDR1 LNHNV and CDR2 YYDKDF (reference sequence). The CDR3 sequence is 15 residues long. The CDR3 is CATSRDRGGAYEQYF. DNA of the CDR3: TGTGCCACCAGCAGAGATCGCGGGGGGGCCTACGAGCAGTACTTC.

The chain has TRBV7-9 and TRBJ2-5; no clear D gene. The CDR3 contains 15 residues. Germline V lookup: CDR1 SEHNR, CDR2 FQNEAQ (reference sequence). V was trimmed by 2 bases and J by 2 bases, leaving 12 bases between them. DNA of the CDR3: TGTGCCAGCAGCTTATGGGATCTACGACAAGAGACCCAGTACTTC. This gives the protein CASSLWDLRQETQYF. Filled out from reference TRBV7-9 and TRBJ2-5, the complete variable domain reads DTGVSQNPRHKITKRGQNVTFRCDPISEHNRLYWYRQTLGQGPEFLTYFQNEAQLEKSRLLSDRFSAERPKGSFSTLEIQRTEQGDSAMYLCASSLWDLRQETQYFGPGTRLLVL.

V gene TRBV29-1 combines with J gene TRBJ1-1, with D tentatively TRBD1 (5 bases). Germline V gene lookup returns CDR1 SQVTM and CDR2 ANQGSEA. The CDR3 is 14 amino acids. The ends were cut back, 3 bases at V and 0 bases at J, with 11 bases in the middle. In DNA form, the CDR3 reads TGCAGCGTTGATTATGACAGTATGAACACTGAAGCTTTCTTT. This gives the protein CSVDYDSMNTEAFF.

The genes are TRBV5-6 and TRBJ2-7; TRBD2 aligns across 10 bases. V lost 1 base to trimming and J lost 5 bases; unmatched junction nucleotides: 6. The CDR3 sequence is 15 residues long. Germline assignment: CDR1 SGHDT and CDR2 YYEEEE. The CDR3, as DNA: TGTGCCAGCAGCTTGATTAGCGGGGGGACCCACGAGCAGTACTTC. This translates into CASSLISGGTHEQYF.

The gene calls are TRBV28 and TRBJ1-4, with a tentative D call TRBD1 (5 bases). The germline gives CDR1 MDHEN, CDR2 SYDVKM. This CDR3 contains 16 residues. Trimming took 4 bases from V and 4 from J, leaving 16 bases between them. In nucleotides, the CDR3 is TGTGCCAGCAGTTACCCCGGAGAGGGGAGTAATGAAAAACTGTTTTTT. Its protein product is CASSYPGEGSNEKLFF.

The rearrangement uses TRBV7-9 and TRBJ2-2; 10 bases match TRBD2. This CDR3 region has 17 residues. Per the germline V gene, CDR1 is SEHNR and CDR2 is FQNEAQ (reference sequence). V was pared by 3 bases and J by 5 bases, with 9 bases of the junction left unmatched. The CDR3 DNA sequence: TGTGCCAGCAGCTTGCACGGCCTAGCGGGAGAGACCGGGGAGCTGTTTTTT. This translates into CASSLHGLAGETGELFF. The full variable domain, its missing parts supplied by reference TRBV7-9 and TRBJ2-2, is DTGVSQNPRHKITKRGQNVTFRCDPISEHNRLYWYRQTLGQGPEFLTYFQNEAQLEKSRLLSDRFSAERPKGSFSTLEIQRTEQGDSAMYLCASSLHGLAGETGELFFGEGSRLTVL.

The J gene is TRBJ2-7, the V gene TRBV4-1; D gene unclear. The CDR3 has 14 amino acids. Per germline, CDR1 MGHRA and CDR2 YSYEKL. Trimming left V 5 bases short and J 6 bases short, with 17 bases between. The CDR3 DNA is TGCGCCAGCAGCACCCGGGCGTCGCCTGGCGAGCAGTACTTC. Residues: CASSTRASPGEQYF.

The chain combines TRBV6-6 with TRBJ2-3; perhaps D is TRBD1 or TRBD2 (5 bases each). The germline V gene has CDR1 MNHNY and CDR2 SVGAGI (reference sequence). V lost 2 bases, J lost 4 bases, and 13 bases lay in between. CDR3 size: 15 residues. The CDR3 here is CASSYGGWGPDTQYF. In DNA, the CDR3 is TGTGCCAGCAGTTACGGGGGTTGGGGTCCAGATACGCAGTATTTT.

The chain has TRBV30 and TRBJ2-5; tentatively, D is TRBD2 (5 bases). Germline assignment: CDR1 GTSNPN and CDR2 SVGIG (reference sequence). Trimming took 2 bases from V and 5 from J, leaving 18 bases between them. The CDR3 has 15 residues. This CDR3 is CAWSLGPGKSETQYF. The CDR3 DNA follows: TGTGCCTGGAGTCTAGGACCGGGGAAGAGTGAGACCCAGTACTTC.

For this clone: The sample carries other DNA sequences with the same CDR3. The chain joins TRBV11-2 to TRBJ2-3, with 9 bases identical to TRBD2. Trimming cost V 6 bases and J 3 bases; bases outside gene matches: 4. Germline V CDR1 and CDR2: SGHAT, FQNNGV. The CDR3 sequence is 14 residues long. The CDR3 DNA reads as TGTGCCAGCAGTTTTAGCGGGGGTACAGATACGCAGTATTTT. Residues: CASSFSGGTDTQYF.

With regard to this clone: Within the sample, other DNA sequences also encode this same CDR3. The chain recombines TRBV7-9 with TRBJ2-3, with 15 bases lining up with TRBD2. The germline V gene encodes CDR1 SEHNR and CDR2 FQNEAQ (reference sequence). V lost 4 bases and J lost 3; bases outside the gene matches: 2. The CDR3 runs to 16 residues. CDR3 DNA: TGTGCCAGCAGCTCGGGACTAGCGGGAGGAACAGATACGCAGTATTTT. It specifies CASSSGLAGGTDTQYF.

V usage is TRBV28 and J usage is TRBJ2-7, with D perhaps TRBD1 (5 bases). V shed 6 bases and J shed 0 bases, with 15 bases lying between them. Germline lookup yields CDR1 MDHEN and CDR2 SYDVKM. The CDR3 is made up of 15 amino acids. The DNA of the CDR3 is TGTGCCAGCAGAGTTAGGGGCCAAACCTCCTACGAGCAGTACTTC. It yields the protein CASRVRGQTSYEQYF.

This chain connects TRBV7-9 to TRBJ2-1; maybe TRBD2 (6 bases). Germline V CDR1 and CDR2: SEHNR, FQNEAQ (reference sequence). V shed 6 bases and J shed 8 bases, with 14 bases lying between them. The CDR3 is 13 residues long. In nucleotides, the CDR3 is TGTGCCAGCAGACCCGCCCCGGGAGATGAGCAGTTCTTC. As protein: CASRPAPGDEQFF.

The chain employs TRBV14 and TRBJ2-3, with 9 bases that match TRBD2. The CDR3 loop spans 18 amino acids. V lost 4 bases, J lost 2 bases, and 13 bases stayed unmatched. In germline, CDR1 is SGHDN, CDR2 FVKESK. The CDR3 protein is CASSPYGLAGLTTDTQYF. The DNA for the CDR3 is TGTGCCAGCAGCCCCTACGGCCTAGCGGGACTAACCACAGATACGCAGTATTTT.

On this clone: Within the sample, other DNA sequences also encode this same CDR3. The chain employs TRBV27 and TRBJ1-2, with D hard to call. CDR3 size: 13 residues. Deletions cut 3 bases from V and 5 bases from J, with 10 bases between. Looked up from germline, CDR1 is MNHEY and CDR2 is SMNVEV (reference sequence). CDR3 DNA: TGTGCCAGCAGTTTTTCTGCAAATTATGGCTACACCTTC. The encoded protein is CASSFSANYGYTF.

V and J are TRBV9 and TRBJ2-7; 10 nucleotides agree with TRBD2. CDR1 is SGDLS and CDR2 is YYNGEE in the germline V gene. This CDR3 has 15 amino acids. The V segment lost 3 bases and the J segment 0 bases; nucleotides outside the gene matches: 3. CDR3 in DNA: TGTGCCAGCAGCGCCGTAGCGGGGGGCTCCTACGAGCAGTACTTC. Translated: CASSAVAGGSYEQYF. The variable domain in full, completed from reference TRBV9 and TRBJ2-7, reads DSGVTQTPKHLITATGQRVTLRCSPRSGDLSVYWYQQSLDQGLQFLIQYYNGEERAKGNILERFSAQQFPDLHSELNLSSLELGDSALYFCASSAVAGGSYEQYFGPGTRLTVT.